Following are 4 T cell receptor beta chains from one sample sequenced in a study of cytomegalovirus exposure and HLA in healthy donors (dated by TCRdb to 2016 to 2017). The library was made by the immunoSEQ multiplex PCR assay. A mixture of 60 forward primers for TCR Vbeta segments and 13 reverse primers for TCR Jbeta segments was used in the multiplex PCR. Drawn from immuneACCESS, this table holds only the in-frame rearrangements with V and J called that TCRdb kept. Clones are partly lost; checked studies trace under half to an unresolved V gene and leave the rest unexplained. The sample table lists around 110,000 clones, roughly three quarters of them with a count of one. Roughly 2.3% of the sample comes from the top ten. Sequencing was carried out using PBMCs. Source of these receptors: a man aged 18 to 30 in good health and CMV-seronegative.

There are a few counts of this clone. The V call is TRBV7-9, the J call TRBJ2-6; 8 nucleotides match TRBD1. The CDR3 is 18 residues long. The germline V gene encodes CDR1 SEHNR and CDR2 FQNEAQ (reference sequence). V gave up 3 bases and J gave up 1 base; unmatched junction bases: 8. The DNA of the CDR3 is TGTGCCAGCAGCTTCACCGGGACAGGTGTTTCTGGGGCCAACGTCCTGACTTTC. Translated, it gives CASSFTGTGVSGANVLTF. Variable domain in full (rest from reference TRBV7-9 and TRBJ2-6): DTGVSQNPRHKITKRGQNVTFRCDPISEHNRLYWYRQTLGQGPEFLTYFQNEAQLEKSRLLSDRFSAERPKGSFSTLEIQRTEQGDSAMYLCASSFTGTGVSGANVLTFGAGSRLTVL.

This clone has just one count. The CDR3: CASSQESTPREETQYF. As DNA, the CDR3 is TGTGCCAGCAGCCAAGAAAGCACTCCGAGGGAAGAGACCCAGTACTTC. V and J are TRBV14 and TRBJ2-5; D might be TRBD2 (5 bases). The CDR3 consists of 16 residues. Trimming took off 0 bases at V and 3 bases at J, with 14 bases between the two ends. Germline CDR1 and CDR2: SGHDN and FVKESK.

This clone was picked up one time. This rearrangement joins TRBV10-3 to TRBJ1-1; 7 bases are a match to TRBD1. Germline lookup yields CDR1 ENHRY and CDR2 SYGVKD. The trim removed 0 bases at V and 5 bases at J, leaving 3 bases unmatched. This CDR3 contains 14 residues. CDR3 amino acids: CAISESTGSTEAFF. Here the CDR3 DNA reads TGTGCCATCAGTGAGTCGACAGGGAGTACTGAAGCTTTCTTT.

The chain couples TRBV6-1 to TRBJ1-5; D unclear. The CDR3 is 13 residues long. Germline V lookup: CDR1 MNHNS, CDR2 SASEGT. The V gene lost 8 bases and the J gene lost 3 bases, with 11 bases spanning the gap. The CDR3 is CASVAGNNQPQHF. For the CDR3, the DNA is TGTGCCAGCGTGGCAGGTAACAATCAGCCCCAGCATTTT.